A single sample gave rise to the 9 T cell receptor beta chains below, sequenced in a study of blood T cell repertoires in COVID-19. Clones were sequenced by immunoSEQ multiplex PCR, and TCRdb holds only the in-frame ones, with some missing. Counted here are 250,000 to 400,000 clones, 85% to 90% occurring once; the ten biggest clones make up less than 3.5%. The material sequenced was peripheral blood. The origin of the receptors is a woman in her 30s with COVID-19, enrolled during active disease.

The count of this clone is one. J is TRBJ2-1 and V is TRBV27, with D unresolved. CDR3 size: 17 residues. V was shortened by 1 base and J by 0 bases, with 13 bases between the two germline ends. Germline V lookup: CDR1 MNHEY, CDR2 SMNVEV (reference sequence). The CDR3 region is CASSLYPRASSYNEQFF. CDR3 bases: TGTGCCAGCAGTTTATACCCCCGCGCGAGCTCCTACAATGAGCAGTTCTTC.

This chain joins TRBV6-6 and TRBJ2-3, with TRBD2 as a possible D gene (5 bases). The CDR3 has 14 amino acids. Trimming shortened V by 8 bases and J by 2 bases, and 14 bases separated the two germline ends. The germline V gene has CDR1 MNHNY and CDR2 SVGAGI (reference sequence). CDR3 DNA: TGTGCCAGCGGCTCCCCGGGGTACACAGATACGCAGTATTTT. It translates to CASGSPGYTDTQYF.

A remark on this clone: Other DNA sequences of this sample code for an identical CDR3. This sequence joins TRBV7-9 and TRBJ2-3, with 11 positions matching TRBD2. V was clipped by 1 base and J by 4 bases; unmatched bases: 1. Germline assignment: CDR1 SEHNR and CDR2 FQNEAQ (reference sequence). The CDR3 has 15 amino acids. The CDR3 DNA sequence: TGTGCCAGCAGCTTAGTAGCGGGAGGGCCAGATACGCAGTATTTT. This codes for CASSLVAGGPDTQYF. The full variable domain, its missing parts supplied by reference TRBV7-9 and TRBJ2-3, is DTGVSQNPRHKITKRGQNVTFRCDPISEHNRLYWYRQTLGQGPEFLTYFQNEAQLEKSRLLSDRFSAERPKGSFSTLEIQRTEQGDSAMYLCASSLVAGGPDTQYFGPGTRLTVL.

CDR3 loop: CATSDGQGKGNSPLHF. The DNA of the CDR3 is TGTGCCACCAGTGATGGACAGGGGAAGGGGAATTCACCCCTCCACTTT. The rearrangement links TRBV24-1 to TRBJ1-6; 9 bases agree with TRBD1. The CDR3 loop spans 16 amino acids. Unmatched junction bases numbered 6, after V lost 3 bases and J lost 7 bases. Germline assignment: CDR1 KGHDR and CDR2 SFDVKD.

The chain has TRBV3-1 (or the pseudogene TRBV3-2) and TRBJ1-4, with TRBD1 matching 7 bases. CDR3 length: 15 amino acids. The germline gives CDR1 LGHDT, CDR2 YNNKEL (reference sequence). The junction had 5 bases not matched to a gene; V was cut back by 0 bases and J by 7 bases. CDR3 nucleotides: TGTGCCAGCAGCCAAGATCTCGGACAGGCTGAAAAACTGTTTTTT. It encodes CASSQDLGQAEKLFF.

The chain carries TRBV14 and TRBJ2-7; the match to TRBD2 covers 7 bases. Germline V lookup: CDR1 SGHDN, CDR2 FVKESK. V dropped 4 bases and J dropped 2; count of bases not matched to a gene: 8. There are 15 residues in the CDR3. The CDR3 bases are TGTGCCAGCAGCCGGGGGGGTACTTCTACCTACGAGCAGTACTTC. It translates to CASSRGGTSTYEQYF.

This chain links TRBV5-4 with TRBJ1-1, with a tentative D call TRBD1 (5 bases). The CDR3 loop spans 16 amino acids. Trimming took 3 bases from V and 1 from J, leaving 16 bases between them. Germline loops: CDR1 SGHNT, CDR2 YYREEE (reference sequence). CDR3 amino acids: CASSSRDRPQNTEAFF. In DNA, the CDR3 is TGTGCCAGCAGCTCGCGGGACCGACCTCAGAACACTGAAGCTTTCTTT.

The chain links TRBV5-4 to TRBJ1-2, with 7 bases fitting TRBD1. Germline lookup yields CDR1 SGHNT and CDR2 YYREEE (reference sequence). This CDR3 has 15 residues. Unmatched junction bases numbered 5, after V lost 3 bases and J lost 0 bases. The CDR3 protein is CASSSTGVANYGYTF. CDR3 in DNA: TGTGCCAGCAGCTCCACAGGGGTGGCTAACTATGGCTACACCTTC.

The chain carries TRBV5-6 and TRBJ1-3; D is unclear. The CDR3 totals 13 residues. Trimming removed 0 bases from V and 4 bases from J, with 5 bases in between. CDR1 is SGHDT, CDR2 YYEEEE, per germline. CDR3 in amino acids: CASSLAPGNTIYF. As DNA, the CDR3 is TGTGCCAGCAGCTTGGCCCCGGGAAACACCATATATTTT.